The clone carrying this TCR beta chain occurred many times. Its antigen is unknown. This sample was included in a study of response to subunit inactivated influenza vaccine. General study results and limits: Each seasonal influenza vaccination recruits few new T cells, the authors suggested.

The germline CDR1 and CDR2 sequences are KGHDR and SFDVKD. The V and J ends lost 0 bases and 3 bases respectively, with 12 bases between them. The CDR3 spans 16 residues. TCRdb re-called the RT-PCR reads through MiXCR, storing one row per CDR3 protein. The data show about 800,000 distinct CDR3 sequences, around 20% seen once. The starting material was PBMCs from blood, obtained less than 6 days after vaccination. This rearrangement joins TRBV24-1 to TRBJ2-3; D may be TRBD2 (6 bases). The sequence was obtained from a man aged 50 to 59 who received an inactivated influenza vaccine. The CDR3: CATSDLRAAGTDTQYF. CDR3 coding DNA: TGTGCCACCAGTGATTTGCGGGCAGCGGGTACAGATACGCAGTATTTT.